These 14 T cell receptor beta chains originate from one sample sequenced in a study of blood T cell repertoires in COVID-19. Repertoires were generated with immunoSEQ multiplex PCR, while TCRdb's copy carries only in-frame clones and drops some. Among about 370,000 clones listed, 80% to 90% were seen once. The specimen sequenced was peripheral blood. The receptors originated from a woman aged 25 to 39 with COVID-19, enrolled during active disease.

This chain uses TRBV5-4 with TRBJ2-3; the match to TRBD2 covers 11 bases. With 3 bases clipped from V and 6 bases from J, the junction kept 6 bases outside the gene matches. The germline V gene encodes CDR1 SGHNT and CDR2 YYREEE (reference sequence). This CDR3 has 15 amino acids. CDR3 sequence: CASSSTSGSHDTQYF. The DNA of the CDR3 is TGTGCCAGCAGCTCCACTAGCGGGAGCCACGATACGCAGTATTTT.

V gene TRBV4-3 combines with J gene TRBJ1-2; TRBD1 agrees at 8 bases. The CDR3 is 17 amino acids. V trimming: 6 bases; J trimming: 5 bases; junction bases outside the gene matches: 17. Germline V lookup: CDR1 LGHNA, CDR2 YSLEER. CDR3 amino acids: CASRRFEAGQGNYGYTF. The CDR3 nucleotides read TGCGCCAGCAGGAGGTTCGAGGCTGGACAGGGCAATTATGGCTACACCTTC.

J is TRBJ1-1 and V is TRBV7-9, with D possibly matching TRBD1 (6 bases). Per the germline V gene, CDR1 is SEHNR and CDR2 is FQNEAQ (reference sequence). The V gene lost 5 bases and the J gene lost 1 base, with 14 bases spanning the gap. The CDR3 length is 15 residues. The CDR3 is CASSLHRDTNTEAFF. In DNA form, the CDR3 reads TGTGCCAGCAGCCTACACCGGGACACGAACACTGAAGCTTTCTTT.

The rearrangement uses TRBV21-1 and TRBJ1-1; the DNA was not used to check the table's D call, TRBD1. TRBV21-1 is termed a pseudogene. The CDR3 consists of 16 residues. CDR3: CASSIRSGQGSTEAFF. CDR3 nucleotide sequence: TGTGCCAGCAGCATACGCTCGGGACAGGGATCCACTGAAGCTTTCTTT.

The CDR3 region has the DNA TGTGCCAGCTCACCATCCCCGCGAGACGAGCAGTACTTC. Translating it yields CASSPSPRDEQYF. The J gene is TRBJ2-7, the V gene TRBV18, with no clear D. Germline V gene data show CDR1 as KGHSH and CDR2 as LQKENI. The V and J ends lost 2 bases and 5 bases respectively, with 10 bases between them. The CDR3 has 13 amino acids.

The chain joins TRBV14 to TRBJ1-2; 7 positions agree with TRBD1. The ends lost 1 base at V and 5 bases at J; junction bases unmatched: 1. The CDR3 covers 13 residues. Germline assignment: CDR1 SGHDN and CDR2 FVKESK. This chain's CDR3 is CASSQGQGYGYTF. The CDR3 DNA reads TGTGCCAGCAGCCAAGGACAGGGTTATGGCTACACCTTC.

As for this clone: Relative to the germline gene, one junction end is altered; a read error may explain this. V is TRBV28 and J is TRBJ1-2; TRBD1 matches at 10 bases. The CDR3 is made up of 9 amino acids. Germline-derived CDR1 and CDR2 are MDHEN and SYDVKM. The CDR3 DNA reads as TGTGCCTCTGGGACAGGGGCCGCCTTC. Translation: CASGTGAAF.

DNA of the CDR3: TGTGCCAGCAGCACTATCCCGGGACTAGCATGGAGTAGCGAGCAGTACGTC. Translation gives CASSTIPGLAWSSEQYV. The J gene is TRBJ2-7, the V gene TRBV21-1; the table's TRBD2 call for D was not verified on the DNA. TRBV21-1 is a listed pseudogene. The CDR3 sequence is 17 residues long.

On this clone: A junction boundary mismatches the germline segment, possibly from a read error. The genes are TRBV18 and TRBJ2-5; 13 nucleotides agree with TRBD2. Per germline, CDR1 KGHSH and CDR2 LQKENI. The CDR3 is made up of 17 amino acids. CDR3 DNA: TGTGCCAGCTCAACACCACGACTAGCGGGAGGCCAAGAGACCCAGTACTTC. Amino acids: CASSTPRLAGGQETQYF.

The CDR3 coding sequence is TGTGCCAGCAGTGAGGCAGGGGCTTCCACGAACACCGGGGAGCTGTTTTTT. Translated: CASSEAGASTNTGELFF. The chain combines TRBV2 with TRBJ2-2; D possibly corresponds to TRBD1 (6 bases). Germline CDR1 and CDR2: SNHLY and FYNNEI. The CDR3 consists of 17 residues. Trimming removed 3 bases from V and 0 bases from J, with 14 bases in between.

The V and J genes are TRBV6-2 or TRBV6-3 and TRBJ2-7; maybe TRBD2 (5 bases). V was pared by 5 bases and J by 6 bases, with 20 bases between. Germline loops: CDR1 MNHEY, CDR2 SVGEGT. The CDR3 covers 15 residues. The CDR3 DNA sequence: TGTGCCAGCAGTGGGCCGGACTGGATCGACCGCGAGCAGTACTTC. Amino acid sequence: CASSGPDWIDREQYF.

The CDR3, as DNA: TGTGCCAGTAGGATGGGACAGGGGGCCTTTAACACTGAAGCTTTCTTT. This sequence encodes CASRMGQGAFNTEAFF. V and J are TRBV19 and TRBJ1-1; 12 bases agree with TRBD1. There are 16 residues in the CDR3. The germline V gene encodes CDR1 LNHDA and CDR2 SQIVND (reference sequence). V trimming: 6 bases; J trimming: 2 bases; junction bases outside the gene matches: 7.

In nucleotides, the CDR3 is TGCGCCAGCAGCCAAGGGAGGGGTGGATGGGGAGCGGGTACAGATACGCAGTATTTT. Protein: CASSQGRGGWGAGTDTQYF. The chain employs TRBV4-1 and TRBJ2-3; possible D gene TRBD2, 6 bases. The CDR3 is 19 amino acids. The germline V and J ends were trimmed by 1 base and 3 bases, with 23 bases remaining between them. The germline CDR1 and CDR2 sequences are MGHRA and YSYEKL.

V is TRBV19 and J is TRBJ2-1, with a weak D call TRBD2 (6 bases). CDR1 is LNHDA, CDR2 SQIVND, per germline (reference sequence). The CDR3 runs to 16 residues. Trimming shortened V by 3 bases and J by 4 bases, and 16 bases separated the two germline ends. CDR3 residues: CASSILPGEGYNEQFF. CDR3 nucleotides: TGTGCCAGTAGTATCCTCCCGGGAGAAGGGTACAATGAGCAGTTCTTC.